These 8 T cell receptor beta chains were sequenced from one sample in a study of T cells in Graves' hyperthyroidism and ophthalmopathy. RNA transcripts were the template for amplifying TCR beta CDR3 regions. The HTBI set primed first-round TCR CDR3 RT-PCR. TCRdb processed the multiplex PCR reads anew with MiXCR; each CDR3 protein has one entry. This sample has about 420,000 distinct CDR3 sequences, with 15% to 17% found just once. Source material: blood. The origin of the receptors is a woman under 30 with Graves' hyperthyroidism.

This chain uses TRBV28 with TRBJ2-3; 15 bases fit TRBD2. This CDR3 is built from 18 residues. With V trimmed by 5 bases and J by 4 bases, 10 bases remained unmatched. Germline CDR1 and CDR2: MDHEN and SYDVKM. CDR3 sequence: CASSTPQGLAGGADTQYF. CDR3 DNA: TGTGCCAGCAGTACACCCCAGGGACTAGCGGGGGGCGCAGATACGCAGTATTTT.

This clonotype was counted at least ten times. This chain connects TRBV24-1 to TRBJ2-3; 7 bases agree with TRBD1. The CDR3 is 16 residues long. Looked up from germline, CDR1 is KGHDR and CDR2 is SFDVKD. The V and J ends lost 8 bases and 0 bases, in that order; junction bases with no gene match: 10. DNA for the CDR3: TGTGCCACCAAAGACCGGGACAGAAGTAGCACAGATACGCAGTATTTT. It codes for CATKDRDRSSTDTQYF.

V and J are TRBV4-1 and TRBJ2-7; D is uncertain. The germline V gene has CDR1 MGHRA and CDR2 YSYEKL. The CDR3 runs to 14 residues. V lost 3 bases, J lost 7 bases, and 16 bases lay in between. CDR3 amino acids: CASSHLWAYGEQYF. The CDR3 bases are TGCGCCAGCAGCCACCTCTGGGCCTATGGGGAGCAGTACTTC.

Concerning this clonotype itself: With a much larger clone just one base away, this may be a read error. The chain recombines TRBV20-1 with TRBJ1-2; D ambiguous. The CDR3 has 15 amino acids. The germline V and J ends were trimmed by 4 bases and 1 base, with 16 bases remaining between them. In germline, CDR1 is DFQATT, CDR2 SNEGSKA (reference sequence). The CDR3: CSAKDQRAINYGYTF. For the CDR3, the DNA is TGCAGTGCTAAAGATCAGCGGGCGATTAACTATGGCTACACCTTC.

This clonotype occurred many times. The chain employs TRBV5-6 and TRBJ1-5; TRBD1 matches 7 bases. In germline, CDR1 is SGHDT, CDR2 YYEEEE. This CDR3 contains 14 residues. With 4 bases clipped from V and 5 bases from J, the junction kept 6 bases outside the gene matches. The CDR3 DNA reads TGTGCCAGCAGCCGACAGGGCGGCGATCAGCCCCAGCATTTT. It codes for CASSRQGGDQPQHF.

At least ten counts were recorded for this clonotype. DNA for the CDR3: TGTGCCAGCAGTTCGGGCCAGAAGGGCACTGAAGCTTTCTTT. It codes for CASSSGQKGTEAFF. V and J are TRBV6-2 or TRBV6-3 and TRBJ1-1; no firm D call. The V end was cut by 4 bases, the J end by 4 bases, with 13 bases between. Germline-derived CDR1 and CDR2 are MNHEY and SVGEGT. This CDR3 region has 14 residues.

This clonotype came up many times. The rearrangement uses TRBV2 and TRBJ2-3; D is perhaps TRBD1 (6 bases). Germline assignment: CDR1 SNHLY and CDR2 FYNNEI. The CDR3 totals 14 residues. V lost 4 bases, J lost 2 bases, and 10 bases lay in between. The CDR3 coding sequence is TGTGCCAGCAGTGTACAGGGAAACACAGATACGCAGTATTTT. This gives the protein CASSVQGNTDTQYF.

The V and J genes are TRBV12-3 or TRBV12-4 and TRBJ2-7; 8 bases map to TRBD1. After removal of 9 bases from V and 7 bases from J, the junction contained 14 bases not matched to a gene. This CDR3 has 14 residues. DNA for the CDR3: TGTGCCAGTGGGCTCCAGGGGGCACTCGGGGAGCAGTACTTC. Its translation is CASGLQGALGEQYF.